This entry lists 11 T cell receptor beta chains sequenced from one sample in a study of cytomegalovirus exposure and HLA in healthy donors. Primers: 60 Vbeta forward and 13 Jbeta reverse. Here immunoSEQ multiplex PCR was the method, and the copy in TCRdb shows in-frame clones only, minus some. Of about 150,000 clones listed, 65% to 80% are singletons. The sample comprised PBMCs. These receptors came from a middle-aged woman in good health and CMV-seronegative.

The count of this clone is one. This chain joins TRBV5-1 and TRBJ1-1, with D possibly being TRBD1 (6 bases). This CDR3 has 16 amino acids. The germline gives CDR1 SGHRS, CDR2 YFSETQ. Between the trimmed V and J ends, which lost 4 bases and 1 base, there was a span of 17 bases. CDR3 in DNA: TGCGCCAGCAGCCTTGGAGGGGGGGTTGGGAACACTGAAGCTTTCTTT. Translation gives CASSLGGGVGNTEAFF. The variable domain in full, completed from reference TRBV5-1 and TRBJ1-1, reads KAGVTQTPRYLIKTRGQQVTLSCSPISGHRSVSWYQQTPGQGLQFLFEYFSETQRNKGNFPGRFSGRQFSNSRSEMNVSTLELGDSALYLCASSLGGGVGNTEAFFGQGTRLTVV.

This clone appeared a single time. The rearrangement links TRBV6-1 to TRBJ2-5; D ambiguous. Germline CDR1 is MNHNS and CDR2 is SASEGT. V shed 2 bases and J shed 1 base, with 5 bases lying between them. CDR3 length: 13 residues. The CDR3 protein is CASSESVQETQYF. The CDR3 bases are TGTGCCAGCAGTGAATCAGTCCAAGAGACCCAGTACTTC.

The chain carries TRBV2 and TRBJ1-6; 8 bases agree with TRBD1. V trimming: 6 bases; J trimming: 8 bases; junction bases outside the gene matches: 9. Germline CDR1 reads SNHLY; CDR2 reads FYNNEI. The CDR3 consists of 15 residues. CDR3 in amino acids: CASSKDRAGDSPLHF. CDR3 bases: TGTGCCAGCAGCAAGGACAGGGCGGGAGATTCACCCCTCCACTTT.

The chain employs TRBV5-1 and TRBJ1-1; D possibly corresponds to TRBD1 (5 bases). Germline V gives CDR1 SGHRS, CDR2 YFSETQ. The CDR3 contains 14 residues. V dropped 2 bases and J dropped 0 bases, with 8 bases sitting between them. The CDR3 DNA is TGCGCCAGCAGCTTAGACAGTCTGAACACTGAAGCTTTCTTT. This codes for CASSLDSLNTEAFF.

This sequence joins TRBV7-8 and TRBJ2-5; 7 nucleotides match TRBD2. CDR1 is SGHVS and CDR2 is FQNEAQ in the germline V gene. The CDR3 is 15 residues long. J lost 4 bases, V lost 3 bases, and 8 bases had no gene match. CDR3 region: CASSFEGRVRETQYF. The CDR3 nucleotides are TGTGCCAGCAGCTTTGAGGGGAGGGTTCGAGAGACCCAGTACTTC.

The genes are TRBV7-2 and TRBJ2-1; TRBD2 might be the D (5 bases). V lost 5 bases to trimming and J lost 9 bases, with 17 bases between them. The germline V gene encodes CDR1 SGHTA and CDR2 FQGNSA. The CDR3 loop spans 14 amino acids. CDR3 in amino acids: CASSRTPSSGEQFF. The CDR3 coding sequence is TGTGCCAGCAGCCGAACCCCTAGCTCGGGTGAGCAGTTCTTC. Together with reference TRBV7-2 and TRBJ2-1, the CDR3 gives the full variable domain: GAGVSQSPSNKVTEKGKDVELRCDPISGHTALYWYRQSLGQGLEFLIYFQGNSAPDKSGLPSDRFSAERTGGSVSTLTIQRTQQEDSAVYLCASSRTPSSGEQFFGPGTRLTVL.

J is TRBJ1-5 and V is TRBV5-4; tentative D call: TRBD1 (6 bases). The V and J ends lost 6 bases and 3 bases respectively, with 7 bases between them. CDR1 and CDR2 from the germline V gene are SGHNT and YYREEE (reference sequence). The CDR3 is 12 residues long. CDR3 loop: CASNRDNQPQHF. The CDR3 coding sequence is TGTGCCAGCAACAGGGACAATCAGCCCCAGCATTTT.

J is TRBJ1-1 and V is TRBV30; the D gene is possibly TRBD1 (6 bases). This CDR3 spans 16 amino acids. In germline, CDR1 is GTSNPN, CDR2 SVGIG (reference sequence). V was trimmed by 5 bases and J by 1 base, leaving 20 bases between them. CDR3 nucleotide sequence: TGTGCCTGGGGTACAACCCGTACAGGGCGGAACACTGAAGCTTTCTTT. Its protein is CAWGTTRTGRNTEAFF. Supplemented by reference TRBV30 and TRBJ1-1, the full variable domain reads SQTIHQWPATLVQPVGSPLSLECTVEGTSNPNLYWYRQAAGRGLQLLFYSVGIGQISSEVPQNLSASRPQDRQFILSSKKLLLSDSGFYLCAWGTTRTGRNTEAFFGQGTRLTVV.

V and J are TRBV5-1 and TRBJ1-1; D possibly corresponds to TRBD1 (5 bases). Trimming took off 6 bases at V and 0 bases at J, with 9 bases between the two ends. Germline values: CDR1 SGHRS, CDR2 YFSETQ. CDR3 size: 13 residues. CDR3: CASKGILNTEAFF. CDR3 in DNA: TGCGCCAGCAAGGGGATACTGAACACTGAAGCTTTCTTT.

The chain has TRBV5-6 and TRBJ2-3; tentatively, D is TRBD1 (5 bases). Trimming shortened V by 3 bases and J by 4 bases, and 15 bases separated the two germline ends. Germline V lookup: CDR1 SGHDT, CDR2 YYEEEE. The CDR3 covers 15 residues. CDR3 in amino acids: CASSWVTENADTQYF. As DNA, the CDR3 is TGTGCCAGCAGCTGGGTGACAGAGAACGCAGATACGCAGTATTTT.

CDR3 region: CATHSIRGTEAFF. DNA for the CDR3: TGTGCGACACATTCAATAAGGGGAACCGAAGCTTTCTTT. V usage is TRBV6-6 and J usage is TRBJ1-1, with D possibly matching TRBD1 (5 bases). Germline lookup yields CDR1 MNHNY and CDR2 SVGAGI (reference sequence). The CDR3 is 13 residues long.